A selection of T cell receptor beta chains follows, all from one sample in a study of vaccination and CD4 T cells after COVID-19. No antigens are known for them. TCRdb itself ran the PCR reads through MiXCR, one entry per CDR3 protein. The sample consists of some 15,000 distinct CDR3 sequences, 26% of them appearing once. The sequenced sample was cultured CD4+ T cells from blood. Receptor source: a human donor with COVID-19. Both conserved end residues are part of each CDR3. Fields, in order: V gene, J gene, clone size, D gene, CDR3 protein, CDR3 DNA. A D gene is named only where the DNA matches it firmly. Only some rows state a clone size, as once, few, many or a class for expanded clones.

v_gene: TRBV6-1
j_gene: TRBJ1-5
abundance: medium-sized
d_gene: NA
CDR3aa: CATTLAATYSNQPQHF
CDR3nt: TGTGCCACCACACTGGCGGCGACTTATAGCAATCAGCCCCAGCATTTT

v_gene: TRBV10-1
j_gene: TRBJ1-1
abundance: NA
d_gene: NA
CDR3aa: CASKGQLNTEAFF
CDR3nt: TGCGCCAGCAAAGGACAGCTGAACACTGAAGCTTTCTTT

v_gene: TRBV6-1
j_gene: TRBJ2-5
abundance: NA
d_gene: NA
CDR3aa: CASSLTDGETQYF
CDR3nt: TGTGCCAGCAGTCTCACTGATGGAGAGACCCAGTACTTC

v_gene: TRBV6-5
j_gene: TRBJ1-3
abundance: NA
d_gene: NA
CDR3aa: CASSYSWGDRNTIYF
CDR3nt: TGTGCCAGCAGTTACTCTTGGGGCGACCGAAACACCATATATTTT

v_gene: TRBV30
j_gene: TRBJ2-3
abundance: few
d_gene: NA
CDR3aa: CAWISWESKETDTQYF
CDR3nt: TGTGCCTGGATTTCTTGGGAGAGCAAGGAGACAGATACGCAGTATTTT

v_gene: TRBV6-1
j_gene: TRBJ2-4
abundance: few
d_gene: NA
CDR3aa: CASSPRSDIQYF
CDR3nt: TGTGCCAGCAGTCCGAGGTCGGACATTCAGTACTTC

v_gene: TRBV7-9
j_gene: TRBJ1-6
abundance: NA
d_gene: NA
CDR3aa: CASSLDPYNSPLHF
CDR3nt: TGTGCCAGCAGCCTAGACCCCTATAATTCACCCCTCCACTTT

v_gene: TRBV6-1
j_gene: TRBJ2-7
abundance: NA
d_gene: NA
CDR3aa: CASSGGGGEQYF
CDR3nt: TGTGCCAGCAGTGGGGGGGGCGGCGAGCAGTACTTC

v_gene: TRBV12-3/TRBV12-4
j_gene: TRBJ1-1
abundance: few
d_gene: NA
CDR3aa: CASSLVAGVTFF
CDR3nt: TGTGCCAGCAGTTTAGTTGCGGGGGTGACTTTCTTT

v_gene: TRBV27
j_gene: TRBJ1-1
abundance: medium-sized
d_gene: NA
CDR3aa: CASSRGLAGQGNTEAFF
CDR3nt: TGTGCCAGCAGTAGGGGGTTGGCAGGCCAAGGGAACACTGAAGCTTTCTTT

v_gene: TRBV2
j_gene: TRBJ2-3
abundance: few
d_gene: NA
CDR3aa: CASSVLAGTDTQYF
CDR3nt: TGTGCCAGCAGTGTACTGGCCGGCACAGATACGCAGTATTTT

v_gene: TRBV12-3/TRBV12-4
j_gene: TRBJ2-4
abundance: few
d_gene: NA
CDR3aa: CASGVGRAKNIQYF
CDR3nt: TGTGCCAGCGGAGTCGGGCGGGCCAAAAACATTCAGTACTTC

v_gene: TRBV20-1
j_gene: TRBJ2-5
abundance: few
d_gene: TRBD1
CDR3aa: CSASPGQLAETQYF
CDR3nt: TGCAGTGCTAGCCCGGGACAGCTCGCGGAGACCCAGTACTTC

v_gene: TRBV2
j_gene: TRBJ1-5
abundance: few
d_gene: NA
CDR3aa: CASKGQGHFQPQHF
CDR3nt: TGTGCCAGCAAAGGCCAGGGACACTTTCAGCCCCAGCATTTT

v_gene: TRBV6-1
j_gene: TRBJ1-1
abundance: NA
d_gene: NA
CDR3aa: CASSSPRGGTEAFF
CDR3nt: TGTGCCAGCAGCTCGCCAAGGGGCGGCACTGAAGCTTTCTTT

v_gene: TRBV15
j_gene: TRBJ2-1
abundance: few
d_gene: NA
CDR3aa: CATSRDGGSSYNEQFF
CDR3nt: TGTGCCACCAGCAGAGATGGGGGGAGCTCTTACAATGAGCAGTTCTTC

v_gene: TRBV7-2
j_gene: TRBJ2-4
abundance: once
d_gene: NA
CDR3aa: CASSFQGGTKNIQYF
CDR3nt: TGTGCCAGCAGCTTTCAGGGGGGTACCAAAAACATTCAGTACTTC

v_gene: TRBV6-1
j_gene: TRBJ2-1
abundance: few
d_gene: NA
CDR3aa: CASSERSNGARNEQFF
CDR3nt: TGTGCCAGCAGTGAAAGGAGTAATGGGGCGAGGAATGAGCAGTTCTTC

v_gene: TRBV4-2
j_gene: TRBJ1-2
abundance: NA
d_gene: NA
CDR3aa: CASSQDTGTSNF
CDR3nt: TGTGCCAGCAGCCAAGATACGGGGACGTCGAACTTC

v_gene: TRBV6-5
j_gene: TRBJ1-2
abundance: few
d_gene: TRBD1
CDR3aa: CASSSITGGYGYTF
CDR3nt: TGTGCCAGCAGTTCCATTACAGGGGGGTATGGCTACACCTTC

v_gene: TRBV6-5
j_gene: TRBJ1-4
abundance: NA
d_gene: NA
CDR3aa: CASSYSTNEKLFF
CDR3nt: TGTGCCAGCAGTTACTCGACCAATGAAAAACTGTTTTTT

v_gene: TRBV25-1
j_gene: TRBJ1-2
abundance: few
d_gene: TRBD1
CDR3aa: CASSPGQEDYTF
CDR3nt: TGTGCCAGCAGCCCGGGACAGGAGGACTACACCTTC

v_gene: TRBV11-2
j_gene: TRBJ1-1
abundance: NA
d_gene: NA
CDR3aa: CAGSSDRNTEAFF
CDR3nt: TGTGCCGGCAGCTCCGACAGGAACACTGAAGCTTTCTTT

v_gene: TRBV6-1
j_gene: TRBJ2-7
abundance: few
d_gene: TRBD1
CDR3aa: CASSDRGEEQYF
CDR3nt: TGTGCCAGCAGCGACAGGGGGGAGGAGCAGTACTTC

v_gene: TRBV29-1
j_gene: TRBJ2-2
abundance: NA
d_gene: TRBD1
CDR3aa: CSVGQGAPVGELFF
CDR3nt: TGCAGCGTTGGACAGGGGGCGCCGGTCGGGGAGCTGTTTTTT

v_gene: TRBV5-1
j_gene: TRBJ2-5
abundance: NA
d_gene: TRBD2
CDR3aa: CASSSGRLAGMETQYF
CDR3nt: TGCGCCAGCAGCTCCGGCCGACTAGCGGGGATGGAGACCCAGTACTTC

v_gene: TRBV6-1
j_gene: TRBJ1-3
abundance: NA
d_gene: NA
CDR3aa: CASWRGFSGNTIYF
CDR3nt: TGTGCCAGCTGGAGGGGGTTCTCTGGAAACACCATATATTTT

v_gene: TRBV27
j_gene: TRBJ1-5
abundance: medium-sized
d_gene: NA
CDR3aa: CASSLDTNQPQHF
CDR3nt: TGTGCCAGCAGTTTGGACACTAATCAGCCCCAGCATTTT

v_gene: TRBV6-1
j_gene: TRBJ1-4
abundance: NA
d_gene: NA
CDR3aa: CASKGSANEKLFF
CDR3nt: TGTGCCAGCAAAGGCAGTGCTAATGAAAAACTGTTTTTT

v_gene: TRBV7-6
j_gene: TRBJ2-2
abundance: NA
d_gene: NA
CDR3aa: CASSPRQGSTGELFF
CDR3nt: TGTGCCAGCAGCCCCCGCCAGGGAAGCACCGGGGAGCTGTTTTTT

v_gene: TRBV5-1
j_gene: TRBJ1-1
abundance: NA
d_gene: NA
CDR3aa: CASSLALGNTEAFF
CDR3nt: TGCGCCAGCAGCTTGGCCTTGGGGAACACTGAAGCTTTCTTT

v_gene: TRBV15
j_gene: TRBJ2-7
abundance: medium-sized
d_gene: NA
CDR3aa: CATSSARGAGATFHEQYF
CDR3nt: TGTGCCACCAGCAGCGCCCGGGGGGCGGGGGCCACCTTCCACGAGCAGTACTTC

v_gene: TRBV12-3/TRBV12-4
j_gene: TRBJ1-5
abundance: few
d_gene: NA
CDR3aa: CASSFDWYQPQHF
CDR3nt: TGTGCCAGCAGTTTTGATTGGTATCAGCCCCAGCATTTT

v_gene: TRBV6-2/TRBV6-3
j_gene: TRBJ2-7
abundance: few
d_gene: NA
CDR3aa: CASSYRGFSYEQYF
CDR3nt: TGTGCCAGCAGTTACAGGGGGTTCTCCTACGAGCAGTACTTC

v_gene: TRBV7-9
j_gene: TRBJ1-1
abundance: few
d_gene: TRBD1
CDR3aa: CASSGRQGRTEAFF
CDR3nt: TGTGCCAGCAGCGGCCGACAGGGTAGAACTGAAGCTTTCTTT

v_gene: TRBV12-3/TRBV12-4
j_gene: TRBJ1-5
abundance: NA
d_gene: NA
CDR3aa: CASSLAPQPQHF
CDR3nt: TGTGCCAGCAGTTTAGCCCCCCAGCCCCAGCATTTT

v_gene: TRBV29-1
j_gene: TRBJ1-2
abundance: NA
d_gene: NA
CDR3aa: CSVEINRENGYTF
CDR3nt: TGCAGCGTTGAAATAAACAGAGAAAATGGCTACACCTTC

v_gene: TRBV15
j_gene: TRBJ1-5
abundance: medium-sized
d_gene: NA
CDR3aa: CATSREANQPQHF
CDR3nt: TGTGCCACCAGCAGAGAGGCGAATCAGCCCCAGCATTTT

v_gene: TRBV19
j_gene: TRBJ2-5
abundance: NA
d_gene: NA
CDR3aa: CASRALGETQYF
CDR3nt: TGTGCCAGTCGGGCCCTTGGGGAGACCCAGTACTTC

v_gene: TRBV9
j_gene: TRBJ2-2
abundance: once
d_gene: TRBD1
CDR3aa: CASSLGTGGNGELFF
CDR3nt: TGTGCCAGCAGCCTTGGGACAGGGGGTAACGGGGAGCTGTTTTTT

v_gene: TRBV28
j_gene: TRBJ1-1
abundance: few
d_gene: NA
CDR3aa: CASSLGTEAFF
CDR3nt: TGTGCCAGCAGTTTAGGGACGGAAGCTTTCTTT

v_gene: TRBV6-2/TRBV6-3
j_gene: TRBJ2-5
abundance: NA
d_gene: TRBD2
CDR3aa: CASSYSLAGLIAETQYF
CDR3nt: TGTGCCAGCAGTTACAGCCTAGCGGGGTTAATTGCAGAGACCCAGTACTTC